This T cell receptor (beta chain) stems from a study of blood T cell repertoires in COVID-19. Clones were read by immunoSEQ multiplex PCR, and TCRdb kept only the in-frame ones, dropping some. The sample includes 130,000 to 150,000 clones, about 83% of them seen just once. The V and J ends lost 2 bases and 8 bases, in that order; junction bases with no gene match: 4. Germline V gene sequence: CDR1 SGHRS, CDR2 YFSETQ. The CDR3 sequence is 13 residues long. The sequence was collected from a woman in her forties or fifties with active or convalescent COVID-19. This sequence joins TRBV5-1 and TRBJ2-1, with 7 bases fitting TRBD1. The sequencing input was peripheral blood. The CDR3 sequence is CASSFRDSDEQFF. CDR3 in DNA: TGCGCCAGCAGCTTCCGGGACAGCGATGAGCAGTTCTTC.